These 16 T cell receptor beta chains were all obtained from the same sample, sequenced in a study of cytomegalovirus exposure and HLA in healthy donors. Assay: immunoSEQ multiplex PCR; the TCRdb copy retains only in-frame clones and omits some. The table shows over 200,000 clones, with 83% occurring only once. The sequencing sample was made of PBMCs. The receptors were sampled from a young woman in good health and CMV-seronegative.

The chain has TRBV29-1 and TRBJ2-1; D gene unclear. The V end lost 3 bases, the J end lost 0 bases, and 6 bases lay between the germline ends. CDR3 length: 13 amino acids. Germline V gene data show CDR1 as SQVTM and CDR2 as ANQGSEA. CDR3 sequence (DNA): TGCAGCGTTGATGCCAGCTCCTACAATGAGCAGTTCTTC. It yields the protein CSVDASSYNEQFF.

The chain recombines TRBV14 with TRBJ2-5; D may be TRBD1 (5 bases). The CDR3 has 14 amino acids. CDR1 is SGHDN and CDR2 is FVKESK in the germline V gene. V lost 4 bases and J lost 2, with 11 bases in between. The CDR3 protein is CASSPRTPQETQYF. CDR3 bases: TGTGCCAGCAGCCCGCGGACACCGCAAGAGACCCAGTACTTC.

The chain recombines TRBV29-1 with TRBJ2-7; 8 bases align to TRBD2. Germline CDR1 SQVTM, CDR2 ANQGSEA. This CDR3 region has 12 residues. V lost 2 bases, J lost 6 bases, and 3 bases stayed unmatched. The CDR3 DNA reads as TGCAGCGTTGAAACTAGCGGTAGCGAGCAGTACTTC. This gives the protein CSVETSGSEQYF.

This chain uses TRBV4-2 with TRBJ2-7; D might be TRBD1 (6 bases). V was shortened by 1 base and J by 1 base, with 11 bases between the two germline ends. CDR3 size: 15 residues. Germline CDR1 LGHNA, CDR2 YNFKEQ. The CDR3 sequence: CASSQVVRGSYEQYF. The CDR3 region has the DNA TGTGCCAGCAGCCAAGTTGTCAGGGGATCCTACGAGCAGTACTTC.

The CDR3 sequence: CASSLGFYNEQFF. CDR3 nucleotides: TGTGCCAGCAGCTTGGGATTCTACAATGAGCAGTTCTTC. This sequence joins TRBV5-4 and TRBJ2-1; D is ambiguous. CDR3 size: 13 residues. Trimming removed 0 bases from V and 3 bases from J, with 4 bases in between. Germline V gene data show CDR1 as SGHNT and CDR2 as YYREEE (reference sequence).

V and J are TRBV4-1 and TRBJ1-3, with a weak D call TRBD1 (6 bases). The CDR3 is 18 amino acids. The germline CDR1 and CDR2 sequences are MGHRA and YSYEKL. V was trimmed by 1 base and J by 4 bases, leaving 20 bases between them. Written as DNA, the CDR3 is TGCGCCAGCAGCCAAGCAGGCCTCTTGGGGGGCTCAGGAAACACCATATATTTT. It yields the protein CASSQAGLLGGSGNTIYF.

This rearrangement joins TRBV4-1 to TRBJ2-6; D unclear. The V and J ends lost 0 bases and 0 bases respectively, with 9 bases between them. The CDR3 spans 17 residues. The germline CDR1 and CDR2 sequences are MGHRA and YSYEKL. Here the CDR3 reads CASSQDMGNSGANVLTF. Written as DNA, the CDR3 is TGCGCCAGCAGCCAAGATATGGGGAACTCTGGGGCCAACGTCCTGACTTTC.

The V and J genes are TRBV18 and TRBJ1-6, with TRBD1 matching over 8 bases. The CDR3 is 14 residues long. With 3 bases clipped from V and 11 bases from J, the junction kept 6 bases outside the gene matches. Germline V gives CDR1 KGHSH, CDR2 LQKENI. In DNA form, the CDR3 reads TGTGCCAGCTCACCGACCCAGACAGGGGCACCCCTCCACTTT. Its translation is CASSPTQTGAPLHF.

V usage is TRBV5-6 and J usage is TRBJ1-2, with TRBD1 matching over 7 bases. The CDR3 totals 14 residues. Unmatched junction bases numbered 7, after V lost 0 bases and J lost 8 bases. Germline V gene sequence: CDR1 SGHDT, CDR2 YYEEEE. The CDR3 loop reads CASSLGQGIGGYTF. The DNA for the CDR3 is TGTGCCAGCAGCTTGGGACAGGGTATTGGCGGCTACACCTTC.

The CDR3 here is CASSSTTSGNPEQYF. In DNA form, the CDR3 reads TGCGCCAGCAGCTCCACGACTAGCGGGAACCCCGAGCAGTACTTC. The chain employs TRBV4-1 and TRBJ2-7; 11 positions agree with TRBD2. V was clipped by 5 bases and J by 6 bases; unmatched bases: 9. The V gene's germline CDR1 is MGHRA and CDR2 YSYEKL. The CDR3 runs 15 residues.

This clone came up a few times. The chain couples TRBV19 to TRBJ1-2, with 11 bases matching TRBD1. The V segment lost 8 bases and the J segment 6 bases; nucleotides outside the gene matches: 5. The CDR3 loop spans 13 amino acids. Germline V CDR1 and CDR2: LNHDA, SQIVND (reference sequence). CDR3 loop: CASWDRGEDGYTF. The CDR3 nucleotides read TGTGCCAGTTGGGACAGGGGGGAGGATGGCTACACCTTC. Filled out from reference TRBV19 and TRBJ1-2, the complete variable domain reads DGGITQSPKYLFRKEGQNVTLSCEQNLNHDAMYWYRQDPGQGLRLIYYSQIVNDFQKGDIAEGYSVSREKKESFPLTVTSAQKNPTAFYLCASWDRGEDGYTFGSGTRLTVV.

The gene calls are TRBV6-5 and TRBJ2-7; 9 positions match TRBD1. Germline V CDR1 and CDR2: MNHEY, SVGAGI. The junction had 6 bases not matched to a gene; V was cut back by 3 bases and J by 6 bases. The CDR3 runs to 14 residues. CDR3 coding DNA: TGTGCCAGCAGTTATGGGGACAGGGCACGCGAGCAGTACTTC. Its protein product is CASSYGDRAREQYF.

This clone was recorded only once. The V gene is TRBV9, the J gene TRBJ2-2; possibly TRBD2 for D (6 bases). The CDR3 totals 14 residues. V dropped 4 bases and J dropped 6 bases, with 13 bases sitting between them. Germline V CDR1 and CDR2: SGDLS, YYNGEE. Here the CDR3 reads CASSPRLDSGELFF. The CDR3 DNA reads TGTGCCAGCAGCCCCAGACTAGATTCCGGGGAGCTGTTTTTT. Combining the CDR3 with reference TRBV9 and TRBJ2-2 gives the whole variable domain DSGVTQTPKHLITATGQRVTLRCSPRSGDLSVYWYQQSLDQGLQFLIQYYNGEERAKGNILERFSAQQFPDLHSELNLSSLELGDSALYFCASSPRLDSGELFFGEGSRLTVL.

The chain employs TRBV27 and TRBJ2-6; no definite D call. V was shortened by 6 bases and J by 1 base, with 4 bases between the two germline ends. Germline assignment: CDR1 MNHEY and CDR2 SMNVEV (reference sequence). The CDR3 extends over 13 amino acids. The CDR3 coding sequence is TGTGCCAGCAGGATATCTGGGGCCAACGTCCTGACTTTC. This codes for CASRISGANVLTF.

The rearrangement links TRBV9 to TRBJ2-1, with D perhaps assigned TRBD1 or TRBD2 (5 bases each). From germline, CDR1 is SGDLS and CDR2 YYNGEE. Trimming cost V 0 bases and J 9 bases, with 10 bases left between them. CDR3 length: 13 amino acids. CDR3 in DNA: TGTGCCAGCAGCGTAGGGGGGTCAGGTGAGCAGTTCTTC. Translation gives CASSVGGSGEQFF.

The CDR3 region is CASSLTVIGAETQYF. The CDR3 bases are TGTGCCAGTAGCCTAACAGTTATTGGTGCTGAGACCCAGTACTTC. This chain links TRBV19 with TRBJ2-5; D ambiguous. Trimming pared 6 bases from V and 5 bases from J, leaving 19 bases between. The CDR3 loop spans 15 amino acids. Germline V gene data show CDR1 as LNHDA and CDR2 as SQIVND (reference sequence).